This T cell receptor beta chain was documented in a study of shared clonotypes between healthy human individuals. General observations from the study: Donors were few, which limited the genetic and exposure-history diversity represented. Clonotypes which were not shared had lower generation probabilities than clonotypes that all four donors shared. For naive CD4 cells, roughly 5.5% of clonotypes were shared across a handful of donors.

Sequenced by immunoSEQ multiplex PCR; TCRdb stores in-frame clones only, minus some. The table records about 2 million clones, 85% to 95% of them present only once. In the case of this clone: Antigen specificity is unknown.

The source material was naive CD4+ T cells sorted from blood. Regarding subset: CD45RA+ positively selected. The receptor was derived from a man between 18 and 29 years old in good health.

CDR3 in amino acids: CASSLQGGHEQYF. The DNA for the CDR3 is TGTGCCAGCAGCTTACAGGGGGGCCACGAGCAGTACTTC. The chain employs TRBV11-2 and TRBJ2-7; TRBD1 might be the D (7 bases). Germline V CDR1 and CDR2: SGHAT, FQNNGV. The CDR3 runs 13 residues. V lost 2 bases and J 5 bases, leaving 10 bases between the germline ends.